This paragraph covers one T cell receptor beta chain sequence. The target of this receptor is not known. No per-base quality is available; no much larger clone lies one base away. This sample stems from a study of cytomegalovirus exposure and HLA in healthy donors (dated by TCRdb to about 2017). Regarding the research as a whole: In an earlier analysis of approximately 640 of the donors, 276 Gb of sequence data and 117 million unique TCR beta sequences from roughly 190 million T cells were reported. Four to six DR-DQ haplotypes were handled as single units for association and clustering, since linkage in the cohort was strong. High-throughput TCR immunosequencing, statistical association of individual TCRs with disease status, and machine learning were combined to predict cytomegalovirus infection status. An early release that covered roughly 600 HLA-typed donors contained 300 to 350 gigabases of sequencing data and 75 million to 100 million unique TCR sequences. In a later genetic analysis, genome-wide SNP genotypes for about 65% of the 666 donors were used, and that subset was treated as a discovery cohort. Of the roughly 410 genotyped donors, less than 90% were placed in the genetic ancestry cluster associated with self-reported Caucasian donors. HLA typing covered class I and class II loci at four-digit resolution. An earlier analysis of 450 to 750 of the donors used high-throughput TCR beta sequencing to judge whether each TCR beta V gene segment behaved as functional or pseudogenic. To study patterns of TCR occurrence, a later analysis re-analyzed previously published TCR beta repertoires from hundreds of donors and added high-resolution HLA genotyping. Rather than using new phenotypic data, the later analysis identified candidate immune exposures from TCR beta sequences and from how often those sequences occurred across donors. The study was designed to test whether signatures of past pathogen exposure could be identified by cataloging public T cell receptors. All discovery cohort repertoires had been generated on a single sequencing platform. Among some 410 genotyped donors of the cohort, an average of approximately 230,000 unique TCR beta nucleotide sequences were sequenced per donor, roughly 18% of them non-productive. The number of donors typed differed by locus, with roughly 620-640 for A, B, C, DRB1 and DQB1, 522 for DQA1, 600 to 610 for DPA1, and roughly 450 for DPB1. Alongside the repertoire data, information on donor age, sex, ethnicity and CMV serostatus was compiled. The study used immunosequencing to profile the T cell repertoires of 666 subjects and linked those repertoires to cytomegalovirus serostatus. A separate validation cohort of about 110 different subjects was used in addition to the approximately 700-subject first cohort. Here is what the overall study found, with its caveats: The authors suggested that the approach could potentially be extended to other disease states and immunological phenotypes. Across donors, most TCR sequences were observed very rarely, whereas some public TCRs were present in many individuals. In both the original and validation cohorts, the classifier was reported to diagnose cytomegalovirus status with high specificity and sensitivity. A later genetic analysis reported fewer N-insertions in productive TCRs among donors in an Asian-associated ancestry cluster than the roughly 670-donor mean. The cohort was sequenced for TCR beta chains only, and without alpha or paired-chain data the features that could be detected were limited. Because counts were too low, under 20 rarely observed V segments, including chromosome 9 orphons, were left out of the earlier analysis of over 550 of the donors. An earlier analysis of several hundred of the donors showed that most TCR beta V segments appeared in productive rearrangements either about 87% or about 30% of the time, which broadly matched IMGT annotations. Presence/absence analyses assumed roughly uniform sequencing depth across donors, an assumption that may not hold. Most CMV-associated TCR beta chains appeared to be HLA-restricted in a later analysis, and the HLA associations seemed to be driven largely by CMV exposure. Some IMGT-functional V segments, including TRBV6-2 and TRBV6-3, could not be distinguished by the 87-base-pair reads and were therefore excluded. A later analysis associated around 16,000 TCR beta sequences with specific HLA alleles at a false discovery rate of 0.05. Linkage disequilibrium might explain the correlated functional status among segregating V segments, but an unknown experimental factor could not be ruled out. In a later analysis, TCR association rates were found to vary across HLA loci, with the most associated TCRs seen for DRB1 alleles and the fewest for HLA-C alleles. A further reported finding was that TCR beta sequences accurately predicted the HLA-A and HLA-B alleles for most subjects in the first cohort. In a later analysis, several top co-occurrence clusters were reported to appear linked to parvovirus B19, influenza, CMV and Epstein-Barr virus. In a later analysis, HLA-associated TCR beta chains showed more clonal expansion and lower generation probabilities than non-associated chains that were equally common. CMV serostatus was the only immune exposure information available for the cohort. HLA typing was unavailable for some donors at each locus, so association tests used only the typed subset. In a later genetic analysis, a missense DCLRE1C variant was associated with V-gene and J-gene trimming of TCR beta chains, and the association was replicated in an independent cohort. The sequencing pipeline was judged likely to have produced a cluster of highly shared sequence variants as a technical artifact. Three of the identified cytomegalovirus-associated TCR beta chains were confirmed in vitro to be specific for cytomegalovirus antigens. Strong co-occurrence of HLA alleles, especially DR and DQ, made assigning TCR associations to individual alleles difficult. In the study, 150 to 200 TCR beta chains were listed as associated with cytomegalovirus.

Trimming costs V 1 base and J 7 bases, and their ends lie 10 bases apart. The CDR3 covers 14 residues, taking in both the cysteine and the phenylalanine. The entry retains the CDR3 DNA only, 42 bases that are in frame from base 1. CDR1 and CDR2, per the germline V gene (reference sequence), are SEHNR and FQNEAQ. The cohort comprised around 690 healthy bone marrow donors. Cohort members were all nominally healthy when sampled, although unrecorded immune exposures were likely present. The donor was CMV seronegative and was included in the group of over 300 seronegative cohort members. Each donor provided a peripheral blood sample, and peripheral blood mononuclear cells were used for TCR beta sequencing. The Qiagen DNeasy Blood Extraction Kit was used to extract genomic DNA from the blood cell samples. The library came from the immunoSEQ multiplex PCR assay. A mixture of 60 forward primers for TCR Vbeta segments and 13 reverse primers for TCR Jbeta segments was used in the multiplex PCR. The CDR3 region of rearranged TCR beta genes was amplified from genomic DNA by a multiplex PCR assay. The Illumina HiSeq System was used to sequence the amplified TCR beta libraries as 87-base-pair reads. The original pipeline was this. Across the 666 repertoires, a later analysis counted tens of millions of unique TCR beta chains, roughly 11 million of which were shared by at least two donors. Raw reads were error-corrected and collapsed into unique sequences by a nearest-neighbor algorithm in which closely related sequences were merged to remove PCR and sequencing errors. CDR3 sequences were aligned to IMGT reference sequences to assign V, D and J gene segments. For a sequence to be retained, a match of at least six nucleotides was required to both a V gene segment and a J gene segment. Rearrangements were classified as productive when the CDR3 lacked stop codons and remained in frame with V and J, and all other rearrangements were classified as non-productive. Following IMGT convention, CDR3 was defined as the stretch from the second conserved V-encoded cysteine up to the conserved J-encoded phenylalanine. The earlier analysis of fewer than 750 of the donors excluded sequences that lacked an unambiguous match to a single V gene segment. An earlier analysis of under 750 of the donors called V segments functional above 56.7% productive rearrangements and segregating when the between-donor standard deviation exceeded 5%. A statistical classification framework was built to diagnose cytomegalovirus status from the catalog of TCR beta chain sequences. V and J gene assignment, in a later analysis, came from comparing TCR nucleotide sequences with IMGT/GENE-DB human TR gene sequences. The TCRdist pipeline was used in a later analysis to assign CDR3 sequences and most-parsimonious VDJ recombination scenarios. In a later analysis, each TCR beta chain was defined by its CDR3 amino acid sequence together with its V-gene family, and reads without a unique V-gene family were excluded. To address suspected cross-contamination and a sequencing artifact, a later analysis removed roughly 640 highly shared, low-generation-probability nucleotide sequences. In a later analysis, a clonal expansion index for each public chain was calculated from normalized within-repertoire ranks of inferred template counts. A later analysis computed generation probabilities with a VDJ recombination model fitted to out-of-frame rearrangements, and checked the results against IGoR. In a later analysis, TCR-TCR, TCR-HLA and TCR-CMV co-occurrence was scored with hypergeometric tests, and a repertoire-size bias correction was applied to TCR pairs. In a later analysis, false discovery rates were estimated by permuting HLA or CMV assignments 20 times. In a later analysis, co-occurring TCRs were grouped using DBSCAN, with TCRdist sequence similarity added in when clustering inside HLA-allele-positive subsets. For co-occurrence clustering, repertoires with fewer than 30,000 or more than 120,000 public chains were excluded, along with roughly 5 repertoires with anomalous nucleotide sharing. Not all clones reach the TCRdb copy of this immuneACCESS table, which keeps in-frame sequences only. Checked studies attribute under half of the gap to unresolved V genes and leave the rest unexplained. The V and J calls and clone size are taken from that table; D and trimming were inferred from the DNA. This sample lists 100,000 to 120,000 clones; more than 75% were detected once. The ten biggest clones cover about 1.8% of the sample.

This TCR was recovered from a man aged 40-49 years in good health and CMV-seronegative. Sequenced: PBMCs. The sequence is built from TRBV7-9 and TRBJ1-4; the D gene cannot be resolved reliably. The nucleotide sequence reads TGTGCCAGCAGCTTAGGATACGTGAGTGAAAAACTGTTTTTT. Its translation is CASSLGYVSEKLFF.